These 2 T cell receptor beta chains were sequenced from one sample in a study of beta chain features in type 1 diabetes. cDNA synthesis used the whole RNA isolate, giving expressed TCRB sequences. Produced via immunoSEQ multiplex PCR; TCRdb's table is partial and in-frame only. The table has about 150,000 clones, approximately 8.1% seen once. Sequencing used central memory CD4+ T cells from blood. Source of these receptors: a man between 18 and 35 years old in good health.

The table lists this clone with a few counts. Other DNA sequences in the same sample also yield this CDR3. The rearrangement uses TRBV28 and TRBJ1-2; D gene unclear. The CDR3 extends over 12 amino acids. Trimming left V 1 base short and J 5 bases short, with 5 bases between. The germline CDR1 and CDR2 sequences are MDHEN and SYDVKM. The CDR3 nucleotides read TGTGCCAGCAGTTTATCCGGGTATGGCTACACCTTC. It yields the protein CASSLSGYGYTF.

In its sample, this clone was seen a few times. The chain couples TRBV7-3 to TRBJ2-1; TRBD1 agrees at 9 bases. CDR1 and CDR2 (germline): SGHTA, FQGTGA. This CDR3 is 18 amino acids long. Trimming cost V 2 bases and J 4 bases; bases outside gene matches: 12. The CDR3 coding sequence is TGTGCCAGCAGCTTAGTACTTGGTTGGGACAGGGATTACAATGAGCAGTTCTTC. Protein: CASSLVLGWDRDYNEQFF.